This T cell receptor (beta chain) was profiled in a study of control samples from healthy donors and cancer patients. In this sample, this clone turned up a few times. Profiled with immunoSEQ multiplex PCR; TCRdb holds only in-frame clones, not every one. Of about 110,000 clones listed, more than 75% are singletons. In germline, CDR1 is SEHNR, CDR2 FQNEAQ (reference sequence). Trimming cost V 7 bases and J 6 bases, with 15 bases left between them. The CDR3 has 13 residues. The source material was PBMCs. V gene TRBV7-9 combines with J gene TRBJ1-2; the D gene is possibly TRBD1 (5 bases). This TCR derives from a woman in her sixties or seventies with lung cancer. CDR3 loop: CASNVGTAHGYTF. In DNA, the CDR3 is TGTGCCAGCAACGTCGGGACGGCTCATGGCTACACCTTC.